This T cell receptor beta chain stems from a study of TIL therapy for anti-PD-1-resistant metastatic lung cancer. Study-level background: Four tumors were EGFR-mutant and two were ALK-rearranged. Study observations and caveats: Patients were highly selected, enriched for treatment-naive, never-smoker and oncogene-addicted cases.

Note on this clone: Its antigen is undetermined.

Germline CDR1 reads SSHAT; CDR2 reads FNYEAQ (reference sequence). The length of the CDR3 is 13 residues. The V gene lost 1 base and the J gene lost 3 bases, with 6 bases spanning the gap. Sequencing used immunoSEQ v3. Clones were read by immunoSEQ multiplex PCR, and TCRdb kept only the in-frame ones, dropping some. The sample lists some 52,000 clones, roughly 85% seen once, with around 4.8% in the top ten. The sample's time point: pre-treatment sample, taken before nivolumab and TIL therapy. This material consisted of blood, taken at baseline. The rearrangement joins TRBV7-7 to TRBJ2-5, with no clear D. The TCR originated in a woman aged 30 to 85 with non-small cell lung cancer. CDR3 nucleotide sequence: TGTGCCAGCAGCTTAGGAACAGAAGAGACCCAGTACTTC. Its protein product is CASSLGTEETQYF.